The clone carrying this T cell receptor beta chain was seen only a few times. Its antigen is still unknown. The entry originates in a study of T cell repertoires in cytomegalovirus infection. Study at large: CMV epitopes that were recently identified and HLA-C-restricted were used alongside well-studied HLA-B-restricted ones. Public TCR beta signatures marked donors with CMV infection and the matching HLA.

Germline V gives CDR1 MNHEY, CDR2 SMNVEV (reference sequence). The CDR3 loop spans 12 amino acids. V lost 2 bases, J lost 9 bases, and 8 bases lay in between. Overall study findings and caveats: CMV carriers with the relevant HLA were identified by cumulative public TCR beta family frequency. CMV-specific HLA-C-restricted TCR beta clonotypes dominated the ex vivo response.

TCRdb processed the reads anew with MiXCR; each CDR3 protein has one entry. The sample carries tens of thousands of distinct CDR3 sequences, 24% recorded once. The sample in question was CD8+ T cells from cultured PBMCs, obtained from culture after CMV antigen stimulation. The chain is built from TRBV27 and TRBJ2-1; D gene unclear. The TCR sequence derives from a human donor in good health (CMV status not recorded). Some clones in this sample may be carry-over from other donors' samples. Here the CDR3 DNA reads TGTGCCAGCAGTTTAAAGGCCAGTGAGCAGTTCTTC. Protein sequence: CASSLKASEQFF.